A selection of T cell receptor beta chains follows, all from one sample in a study of technical replicates of blood from several donors. Here immunoSEQ multiplex PCR was the method, and the copy in TCRdb shows in-frame clones only, minus some. The table lists 40,000 to 60,000 clones, 80% to 95% of them singletons. The sample consisted of PBMCs. The receptors derive from a human donor in good health. Some clones in this sample may be carry-over from other donors' samples. Each CDR3 is given with its conserved first and last residue. Each record gives: J gene, clone size, D gene, V gene, CDR3 DNA, CDR3 protein. A D gene is named only where the DNA matches it firmly. Rows may omit the clone size; those that give it use once, few, many or a size class.

TRBJ1-2 . . TRBV10-3 TGTGCCATCAGTGACAGGGTCTTCTCCTTC CAISDRVFSF
TRBJ2-3 . . TRBV4-3 TGCGCCAGCAGCCAAGATCGGATAGCCCTCGAACCCACAGATACGCAGTATTTT CASSQDRIALEPTDTQYF
TRBJ2-2 . TRBD2 TRBV6-1 TGTGCCAGCAGTGCGCGGGGGGGCGCAGCTTCCGGGGAGCTGTTTTTT CASSARGGAASGELFF
TRBJ1-2 once . TRBV5-6 TGTGCCAGCAGCTTTTTGGTCAGGGGACGGGGTGGCTACACCTTC CASSFLVRGRGGYTF
TRBJ2-3 . . TRBV5-1 TGCGCCAGCAGCTCCCAGTTAGACGGGTTAAGTGTGCAGTATTTT CASSSQLDGLSVQYF
TRBJ1-6 . TRBD1 TRBV18 TGTGCCAGCTCACTGGACAGGAATAATTCACCCCTCCACTTT CASSLDRNNSPLHF
TRBJ2-7 . TRBD1 TRBV6-5 TGTGCCAGCAGACCCACAGGGGGCGAGCAGTACTTC CASRPTGGEQYF
TRBJ2-7 . TRBD2 TRBV29-1 TGCAGCGTTTTTAGCGGGAGGAGTAACGAGCAGTACTTC CSVFSGRSNEQYF
TRBJ2-3 . . TRBV7-2 TGTGCCAGCAGTCCTCAGGGGACCGGAGGCATCCGCACAGATACGCAGTATTTT CASSPQGTGGIRTDTQYF
TRBJ1-1 medium-sized TRBD1 TRBV6-6 TGTGCCAGCAGGCAACAGGGGACGAACACTGAAGCTTTCTTT CASRQQGTNTEAFF
TRBJ1-5 once . TRBV29-1 TGCAGCGTTGAAGAAGGGGGGGCCGGCCAGCCCCAGCATTTT CSVEEGGAGQPQHF
TRBJ1-2 . . TRBV30 TGTGCCTTTGGAGGGAGCTATGGCTACACCTTC CAFGGSYGYTF
TRBJ1-1 . . TRBV7-9 TGTGCCAGCAGAGCAGGGGTGAACACTGAAGCTTTCTTT CASRAGVNTEAFF
TRBJ2-7 . TRBD1 TRBV5-1 TGCGCCAGCAGCCCGCTCCCCGGGACAGGGAAATCCTACGAGCAGTACTTC CASSPLPGTGKSYEQYF
TRBJ2-1 . . TRBV7-2 TGTGCCAGCAGCTCCTGGGACTCGAACAATGAGCAGTTCTTC CASSSWDSNNEQFF
TRBJ2-5 . TRBD1 TRBV6-5 TGTGCCAGCAACCCCGGGACAGGGAGCCAAGAGACCCAGTACTTC CASNPGTGSQETQYF
TRBJ1-2 . . TRBV7-2 TGTGCCAGCGGATCGGGTTATGGCTACACCTTC CASGSGYGYTF
TRBJ2-7 . . TRBV7-9 TGTGCCAGCAGCTTAGCCAGCGGCCGCTCCTACGAGCAGTACTTC CASSLASGRSYEQYF
TRBJ1-2 once TRBD1 TRBV30 TGTGCCTGGAGTCCCAAGGGACAGACGAATCTCTATGGCTACACCTTC CAWSPKGQTNLYGYTF
TRBJ2-1 . . TRBV7-2 TGTGCCAGCAGCTCTAGCTCCTACAATGAGCAGTTCTTC CASSSSSYNEQFF
TRBJ2-1 . TRBD1 TRBV4-3 TGCGCCAGCAGCCAAGTAGGGGTTGAACAGGGGCTGGACAATGAGCAGTTCTTC CASSQVGVEQGLDNEQFF
TRBJ1-3 once . TRBV7-2 TGTGCCAGCAGCTTAATTGCCGGACACTCTGGAAACACCATATATTTT CASSLIAGHSGNTIYF
TRBJ1-6 . . TRBV7-6 TGTGCCAGCAGCGCGTGGGCAGGCGATAATTCACCCCTCCACTTT CASSAWAGDNSPLHF